These 29 T cell receptor beta chains share one sample of origin, sequenced in a study of tumor-infiltrating lymphocytes in primary liver carcinoma. They got blood RNA out of unsorted whole blood and also pulled out germline DNA. Starting material of approximately 500 ng total RNA yielded TCR beta cDNA via a constant-region primer. Amplification in three nested multiplex PCR rounds with slightly modified ARM-PCR gave rise to TCR beta libraries. TRBV1-TRBV30 forward primers paired with a C-beta reverse primer were used in the first two PCR rounds, which ran roughly 9 cycles each. One entry per CDR3 protein results from TCRdb running MiXCR on the multiplex PCR reads. In the table there are approximately 330,000 distinct CDR3 sequences, around three fifths of which are singletons. The sample comprised peripheral blood. These receptor sequences come from a middle-aged man with primary liver carcinoma and hepatitis B virus infection.

This clonotype appeared a few times. The chain couples TRBV30 to TRBJ2-3; the match to TRBD2 covers 8 bases. Germline V CDR1 and CDR2: GTSNPN, SVGIG (reference sequence). The ends lost 0 bases at V and 6 bases at J; junction bases unmatched: 5. CDR3 length equals 14 residues. CDR3 nucleotide sequence: TGTGCCTGGAGTGTGAGCGGGAGTATCGATACGCAGTATTTT. Protein product: CAWSVSGSIDTQYF. Looking up the rest from reference TRBV30 and TRBJ2-3 gives the full variable domain: SQTIHQWPATLVQPVGSPLSLECTVEGTSNPNLYWYRQAAGRGLQLLFYSVGIGQISSEVPQNLSASRPQDRQFILSSKKLLLSDSGFYLCAWSVSGSIDTQYFGPGTRLTVL.

This clonotype was observed a few times. This may stem from a read error, because a much larger clone lies one nucleotide away. The V and J genes are TRBV11-3 and TRBJ1-1; 7 nucleotides line up with TRBD1. Trimming cost V 1 base and J 8 bases; bases outside gene matches: 4. Germline V gene sequence: CDR1 SGHNT, CDR2 YENEEA. The length of the CDR3 is 13 residues. Here the CDR3 DNA reads TGTGCCAGCAGCTTAGCGGAACAGGGGGAAGCTTTCTTT. Translating it yields CASSLAEQGEAFF.

The chain has TRBV5-4 and TRBJ1-2; 8 bases map to TRBD1. Germline V gives CDR1 SGHNT, CDR2 YYREEE (reference sequence). The CDR3 loop spans 13 amino acids. The V gene end was trimmed by 4 bases and the J gene end by 7 bases; junction bases not matched to a gene: 6. The CDR3 DNA reads as TGTGCCAGCAGCGACAGGACAGGGCTTGGCTACACCTTC. This gives the protein CASSDRTGLGYTF.

In regard to this clonotype: An end of the junction does not agree with germline; a read error may underlie this. The chain carries TRBV6-4 and TRBJ1-1, with D possibly TRBD1 on 5 matching bases. From germline, CDR1 is MRHNA and CDR2 SNTAGT. The CDR3 runs 13 residues. CDR3 DNA sequence: TGTGCCAGCTCGGCAGGGTTCGACACTGAAGCTCTCTTT. Protein product: CASSAGFDTEALF.

Remarks on this clonotype: An end of the junction does not agree with germline; a read error may underlie this. The genes are TRBV7-3 and TRBJ2-1; D is possibly TRBD2 (6 bases). The germline V gene has CDR1 SGHTA and CDR2 FQGTGA. This CDR3 has 15 residues. The DNA for the CDR3 is TGTGCCAGCAGCTTGATTGGCGGGAAACCCAATGAGCAGCTCTTC. This translates into CASSLIGGKPNEQLF.

Concerning this clonotype itself: This may come from a read error, since a much larger clone is one base off. The chain carries TRBV4-2 and TRBJ2-5; possibly TRBD1 or TRBD2 for D (6 bases each). Per the germline V gene, CDR1 is LGHNA and CDR2 is YNFKEQ. This CDR3 region has 15 residues. The V end was cut by 3 bases, the J end by 8 bases, with 19 bases between. CDR3 bases: TGTGCCAGCAGCCAGGACGTGGGGGGCGTAGACACCCAGTACTTC. The encoded protein is CASSQDVGGVDTQYF.

In its sample, this clonotype was seen a few times. This chain links TRBV5-1 with TRBJ2-1; 11 positions agree with TRBD2. Germline-derived CDR1 and CDR2 are SGHRS and YFSETQ. The length of the CDR3 is 15 residues. The ends lost 0 bases at V and 6 bases at J; junction bases unmatched: 2. The CDR3 DNA follows: TGCGCCAGCAGCTTGGGACTAGCGGGGTCCAATGAGCAGTTCTTC. Translating gives CASSLGLAGSNEQFF.

This clonotype was observed many times. The chain employs TRBV11-3 and TRBJ2-3, with 13 bases identical to TRBD2. Germline CDR1 and CDR2: SGHNT and YENEEA. With V trimmed by 5 bases and J by 6 bases, 8 bases remained unmatched. The CDR3 contains 16 residues. In nucleotides, the CDR3 is TGTGCCAGCAGCCCTGGACTAGCGGGAGCCAAGGATACGCAGTATTTT. Translation: CASSPGLAGAKDTQYF.

Remarks on this clonotype: A much bigger clone sits one base away, suggesting this may be a read error. The genes are TRBV12-3 or TRBV12-4 and TRBJ2-3, with 7 nucleotides matching TRBD2. CDR3 length equals 15 residues. The CDR3 loop reads CASSTTAGSPDTLYF. CDR3 nucleotide sequence: TGTGCCAGCAGTACCACAGCGGGATCTCCAGATACGCTGTATTTT.

Regarding this clonotype: A much bigger clone sits one base away, suggesting this may be a read error. The chain carries TRBV5-4 and TRBJ2-5, with D perhaps matching TRBD1 (6 bases). The CDR3 extends over 16 amino acids. In germline, CDR1 is SGHNT, CDR2 YYREEE (reference sequence). Here the CDR3 DNA reads TGTGCCAGCAGCTTGATAAGGGGGTCTGACCAAGAGGCCCAGTACTTC. This sequence encodes CASSLIRGSDQEAQYF.

This clonotype showed up many times. The chain recombines TRBV6-2 or TRBV6-3 with TRBJ2-1; the match to TRBD2 covers 11 bases. With 4 bases clipped from V and 5 bases from J, the junction kept 7 bases outside the gene matches. CDR1 MNHEY and CDR2 SVGEGT come from the germline V gene. CDR3 length: 16 amino acids. CDR3 DNA sequence: TGTGCCAGCAGTTTCGGGACTAGCGGACTCGACAATGAGCAGTTCTTC. Translation gives CASSFGTSGLDNEQFF.

As concerns this clonotype: Possible read error: a much larger clone is one base away. The V and J genes are TRBV5-5 and TRBJ2-7, with no clear D. Germline V CDR1 and CDR2: SGHKS, YYEKEE (reference sequence). The CDR3 covers 11 residues. Trimming pared 6 bases from V and 6 bases from J, leaving 10 bases between. The CDR3, as DNA: TGTGCCAGCACCCTATGTATCGAGCAGTACTTC. This encodes CASTLCIEQYF.

The chain combines TRBV24-1 with TRBJ1-6; 8 nucleotides agree with TRBD1. This CDR3 has 13 residues. V shed 6 bases, J shed 9 bases, and the junction held 3 bases outside the gene matches. Germline assignment: CDR1 KGHDR and CDR2 SFDVKD. As DNA, the CDR3 is TGTGCCACCAGTCAGGGGGCTCGTTCACCCCTCCACTTT. Translation: CATSQGARSPLHF.

In regard to this clonotype: This may arise from a read error, as a much more abundant clone is one base away. The V call is TRBV5-5, the J call TRBJ2-3; 9 nucleotides align to TRBD1. The V segment lost 4 bases and the J segment 4 bases; nucleotides outside the gene matches: 4. Germline V gene data show CDR1 as SGHKS and CDR2 as YYEKEE (reference sequence). The CDR3 length is 14 residues. CDR3 nucleotide sequence: TGTGCCAGCAGCGGACAGGGGAGGTCAGATACGCAGTATTTT. This gives the protein CASSGQGRSDTQYF.

This chain joins TRBV28 and TRBJ2-7, with 9 bases lining up with TRBD2. V was pared by 8 bases and J by 0 bases, with 11 bases of the junction left unmatched. The CDR3 runs to 16 residues. Per germline, CDR1 MDHEN and CDR2 SYDVKM. CDR3 nucleotides: TGTGCCAGCGGTCCCCTCGCGGGAGGGTCCTCCTACGAGCAGTACTTC. The encoded protein is CASGPLAGGSSYEQYF.

A note on this clonotype: Germline and junction disagree at one end, which may indicate a read error. The chain joins TRBV5-1 to TRBJ2-1, with 14 nucleotides matching TRBD2. Germline lookup yields CDR1 SGHRS and CDR2 YFSETQ. The CDR3 spans 16 residues. Here the CDR3 reads CACSKQWGLAGEFGFF. The CDR3 DNA is TGCGCCTGCAGCAAACAGTGGGGACTAGCGGGAGAATTCGGGTTCTTC. Full variable domain (remainder filled in from reference TRBV5-1 and TRBJ2-1): KAGVTQTPRYLIKTRGQQVTLSCSPISGHRSVSWYQQTPGQGLQFLFEYFSETQRNKGNFPGRFSGRQFSNSRSEMNVSTLELGDSALYLCACSKQWGLAGEFGFFGPGTRLTVL.

As for this clonotype: One end of the junction varies from germline; a read error may be responsible. The J gene is TRBJ2-1, the V gene TRBV11-2; TRBD2 agrees at 7 bases. CDR1 SGHAT and CDR2 FQNNGV come from the germline V gene. This CDR3 region has 15 residues. For the CDR3, the DNA is TGTGCCATCAGCTTAGAACCCGGGGGAGGGAATGAGCAGTTCTTC. This codes for CAISLEPGGGNEQFF.

The V call is TRBV27, the J call TRBJ1-1; D remains unclear. V shed 3 bases and J shed 5 bases, with 13 bases lying between them. From germline, CDR1 is MNHEY and CDR2 SMNVEV (reference sequence). This CDR3 has 14 amino acids. The CDR3 reads CASSFTSGGTEAFF. The CDR3 region has the DNA TGTGCCAGCAGTTTTACAAGCGGTGGGACTGAAGCTTTCTTT.

The rearrangement joins TRBV6-5 to TRBJ2-7; 9 bases are a match to TRBD1. This CDR3 contains 15 residues. V was pared by 6 bases and J by 6 bases, with 12 bases of the junction left unmatched. Per the germline V gene, CDR1 is MNHEY and CDR2 is SVGAGI. Here the CDR3 reads CASRRGQGPSGEQYF. CDR3 DNA: TGTGCCAGCAGACGTGGACAGGGGCCATCGGGCGAGCAGTACTTC.

The CDR3 reads CRAIEGETQYF. CDR3 in DNA: TGCAGGGCGATCGAGGGGGAGACCCAGTACTTC. This rearrangement joins TRBV20-1 to TRBJ2-5; D could derive from TRBD1 or TRBD2 (5 bases each). The CDR3 sequence is 11 residues long. Germline lookup yields CDR1 DFQATT and CDR2 SNEGSKA (reference sequence).

On this clonotype: Being one base from a much bigger clone, this may be a read error. The V and J genes are TRBV4-1 and TRBJ2-7, with D perhaps matching TRBD1 (6 bases). CDR1 and CDR2 from the germline V gene are MGHRA and YSYEKL. The length of the CDR3 is 15 residues. CDR3 in amino acids: CACSQDTGYVYEQYF. DNA for the CDR3: TGCGCCTGCAGCCAAGATACAGGGTACGTCTACGAGCAGTACTTC.

About this clonotype itself: A much larger clone differs from this one at a single base, so this may be a read error. This chain connects TRBV7-8 to TRBJ2-5; unclear D gene. Germline lookup yields CDR1 SGHVS and CDR2 FQNEAQ. The CDR3 runs to 15 residues. CDR3 residues: CANSRGRAGPETQYF. The CDR3 DNA reads TGTGCCAACAGCCGAGGACGGGCCGGGCCGGAGACCCAGTACTTC.

V gene TRBV6-1 combines with J gene TRBJ2-5, with 11 bases aligning to TRBD2. The germline V gene encodes CDR1 MNHNS and CDR2 SASEGT. There are 12 residues in the CDR3. V was pared by 7 bases and J by 11 bases, with 6 bases of the junction left unmatched. CDR3 sequence: CASITSGSSQYF. The CDR3 DNA reads TGTGCCAGCATTACTAGCGGGAGTTCACAGTACTTC.

This clonotype turned up a few times. Relative to the germline gene, one junction end is altered; a read error may explain this. The V call is TRBV10-3, the J call TRBJ2-7; 8 bases fit TRBD2. This CDR3 is 13 amino acids long. Germline V CDR1 and CDR2: ENHRY, SYGVKD. The CDR3, as DNA: TGTGCCATCAAGAGCGGGGGTGGAAACGAGCACTGCTTC. This sequence encodes CAIKSGGGNEHCF.

This clonotype was recorded many times. This chain links TRBV28 with TRBJ2-7; 8 bases are a match to TRBD1. The CDR3 is 14 residues long. The germline gives CDR1 MDHEN, CDR2 SYDVKM. With 3 bases clipped from V and 2 bases from J, the junction kept 3 bases outside the gene matches. The CDR3 DNA sequence: TGTGCCAGCAGTTTTTTACAGGGGGCCTACGAGCAGTACTTC. Translating gives CASSFLQGAYEQYF. The complete variable domain, with remaining parts taken from reference TRBV28 and TRBJ2-7, reads DVKVTQSSRYLVKRTGEKVFLECVQDMDHENMFWYRQDPGLGLRLIYFSYDVKMKEKGDIPEGYSVSREKKERFSLILESASTNQTSMYLCASSFLQGAYEQYFGPGTRLTVT.

V and J are TRBV12-3 or TRBV12-4 and TRBJ2-3; 9 bases match TRBD2. The CDR3 consists of 17 residues. Losses at the gene ends were 3 bases for V and 3 bases for J; bases not matched to a gene: 10. CDR3 protein: CASSFGPRSGRTDTQYF. The DNA of the CDR3 is TGTGCCAGCAGTTTCGGTCCAAGAAGCGGGAGGACAGATACGCAGTATTTT.

Points on this clonotype: A much larger clonotype is one base distant, so this may be a read error. The conserved phenylalanine or tryptophan is not found at the CDR3 terminus, so this likely reflects a read error. The chain couples TRBV29-1 to TRBJ2-5; no clear D. Deletions cut 4 bases from V and 1 base from J, with 7 bases between. Germline V CDR1 and CDR2: SQVTM, ANQGSEA. The CDR3 runs 12 residues. Written as DNA, the CDR3 is TGCAGCGTTGGGCAGATCCAAGAGACCCAGTACATC. As protein: CSVGQIQETQYI.

The rearrangement uses TRBV5-6 and TRBJ2-5; 8 nucleotides align to TRBD1. Germline V lookup: CDR1 SGHDT, CDR2 YYEEEE. This CDR3 spans 13 amino acids. V shed 4 bases, J shed 4 bases, and the junction held 3 bases outside the gene matches. The CDR3 is CASSARGPETQYF. CDR3 coding DNA: TGTGCCAGCAGCGCCAGGGGGCCAGAGACCCAGTACTTC.

Details on this clonotype: A read error is possible here, since a much larger clone lies one base away. This rearrangement joins TRBV29-1 to TRBJ2-7; no clear D gene. V lost 6 bases and J lost 1, with 10 bases in between. The CDR3 length is 12 residues. CDR1 and CDR2 from the germline V gene are SQVTM and ANQGSEA. The CDR3 region has the DNA TGCAGCGTACGACTGGGTTCCTACGAGCAGTACTTC. This codes for CSVRLGSYEQYF.